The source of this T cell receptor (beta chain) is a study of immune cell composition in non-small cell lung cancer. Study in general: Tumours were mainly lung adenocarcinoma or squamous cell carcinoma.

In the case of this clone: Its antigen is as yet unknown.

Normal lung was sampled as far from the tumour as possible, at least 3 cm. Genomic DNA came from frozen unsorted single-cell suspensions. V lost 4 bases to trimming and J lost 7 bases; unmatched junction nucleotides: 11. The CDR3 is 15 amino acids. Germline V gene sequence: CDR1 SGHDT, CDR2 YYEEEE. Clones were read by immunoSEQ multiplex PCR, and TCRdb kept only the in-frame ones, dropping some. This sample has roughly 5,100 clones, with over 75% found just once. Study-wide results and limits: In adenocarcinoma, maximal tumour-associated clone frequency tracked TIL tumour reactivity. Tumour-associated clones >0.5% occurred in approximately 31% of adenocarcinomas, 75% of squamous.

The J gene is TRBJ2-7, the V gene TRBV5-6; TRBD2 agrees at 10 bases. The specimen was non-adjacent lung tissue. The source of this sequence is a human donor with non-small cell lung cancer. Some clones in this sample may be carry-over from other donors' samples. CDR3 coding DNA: TGTGCCAGCAGCCCTGTAGCGGGAGGTCCTGGTGAGCAGTACTTC. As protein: CASSPVAGGPGEQYF. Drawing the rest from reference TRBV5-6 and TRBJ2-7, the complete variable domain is DAGVTQSPTHLIKTRGQQVTLRCSPKSGHDTVSWYQQALGQGPQFIFQYYEEEERQRGNFPDRFSGHQFPNYSSELNVNALLLGDSALYLCASSPVAGGPGEQYFGPGTRLTVT.